These 19 T cell receptor beta chains were sequenced from one sample in a study of blood T cell repertoires in COVID-19. The assay was immunoSEQ multiplex PCR, and TCRdb's table has in-frame clones only and misses some. The table has under 300,000 clones, about 86% seen once. Sequenced: peripheral blood. The receptors come from a man between 60 and 75 years old with acute or convalescent COVID-19.

This chain connects TRBV19 to TRBJ2-7, with 11 positions matching TRBD1. V trimming: 5 bases; J trimming: 5 bases; junction bases outside the gene matches: 8. The CDR3 runs 15 residues. Germline assignment: CDR1 LNHDA and CDR2 SQIVND (reference sequence). CDR3 nucleotides: TGTGCCAGTAGTTTGAGGACAGGGGGCTTCCACGAGCAGTACTTC. It translates to CASSLRTGGFHEQYF.

The gene calls are TRBV28 and TRBJ2-4, with 8 bases matching TRBD1. Germline loops: CDR1 MDHEN, CDR2 SYDVKM. Germline trimming cut 2 bases from V and 6 bases from J; bases unmatched to any gene: 9. The CDR3 covers 16 residues. CDR3 sequence reads: CASSLRPDRGLNIQYF. CDR3 in DNA: TGTGCCAGCAGTTTAAGACCCGACAGGGGACTAAACATTCAGTACTTC.

The chain combines TRBV7-3 with TRBJ2-5; D gene unclear. Trimming removed 5 bases from V and 7 bases from J, with 8 bases in between. Germline CDR1 is SGHTA and CDR2 is FQGTGA. This CDR3 is 11 amino acids long. The CDR3 loop is CASSSGGTQYF. CDR3 DNA sequence: TGTGCCAGCAGCAGTGGCGGGACCCAGTACTTC.

This clone appeared once. The gene calls are TRBV5-6 and TRBJ2-7, with unresolved D. Trimming pared 4 bases from V and 2 bases from J, leaving 10 bases between. In germline, CDR1 is SGHDT, CDR2 YYEEEE. CDR3 length: 13 residues. CDR3 nucleotides: TGTGCCAGCAGCGTCCGTCGAGCCTACGAGCAGTACTTC. As protein: CASSVRRAYEQYF.

The chain combines TRBV2 with TRBJ2-7; TRBD1 might be the D (6 bases). Germline CDR1 is SNHLY and CDR2 is FYNNEI. The CDR3 has 14 residues. V lost 3 bases, J lost 2 bases, and 11 bases lay in between. The CDR3: CASSESDSTYEQYF. CDR3 in DNA: TGTGCCAGCAGTGAGTCGGACAGTACCTACGAGCAGTACTTC. Full variable domain (remainder filled in from reference TRBV2 and TRBJ2-7): EPEVTQTPSHQVTQMGQEVILRCVPISNHLYFYWYRQILGQKVEFLVSFYNNEISEKSEIFDDQFSVERPDGSNFTLKIRSTKLEDSAMYFCASSESDSTYEQYFGPGTRLTVT.

This clone appeared a few times. CDR3 coding DNA: TGTGCCAGCAGCCCGCGCAGAGAAGGACAGACGAACACTGAAGCTTTCTTT. The encoded protein is CASSPRREGQTNTEAFF. V usage is TRBV7-8 and J usage is TRBJ1-1; D might be TRBD1 (6 bases). Trimming removed 5 bases at V and 1 base at J, with 20 bases between. The CDR3 loop spans 17 amino acids. Germline CDR1 and CDR2: SGHVS and FQNEAQ.

The chain couples TRBV11-2 to TRBJ2-2; 12 bases line up with TRBD1. J gave up 4 bases and V 2 bases, and 5 bases lay outside the gene matches. The CDR3 runs 17 residues. The germline gives CDR1 SGHAT, CDR2 FQNNGV. The CDR3 DNA follows: TGTGCCAGCAGCTTAAAGGGGGACAGGGGGCGCACCGGGGAGCTGTTTTTT. Protein product: CASSLKGDRGRTGELFF.

This clone came up once. The chain joins TRBV5-6 to TRBJ2-5; TRBD1 matches 7 bases. CDR3 length equals 14 residues. The germline CDR1 and CDR2 sequences are SGHDT and YYEEEE. V gave up 4 bases and J gave up 2 bases; unmatched junction bases: 5. For the CDR3, the DNA is TGTGCCAGCAGCCCCGGGACAGTGCAAGAGACCCAGTACTTC. The encoded protein is CASSPGTVQETQYF.

This clone was seen many times. This chain uses TRBV7-9 with TRBJ2-3, with 14 bases aligning to TRBD2. The CDR3 consists of 16 residues. After removal of 5 bases from V and 5 bases from J, the junction contained 6 bases not matched to a gene. Germline V gene sequence: CDR1 SEHNR, CDR2 FQNEAQ (reference sequence). The CDR3 reads CASSGGLAGDRDTQYF. In nucleotides, the CDR3 is TGTGCCAGCAGCGGGGGACTAGCGGGAGACCGAGATACGCAGTATTTT.

The chain combines TRBV7-6 with TRBJ1-3, with D unresolved. Trimming pared 0 bases from V and 0 bases from J, leaving 9 bases between. The CDR3 totals 16 residues. Germline CDR1 is SGHVS and CDR2 is FNYEAQ. The CDR3 DNA is TGTGCCAGCAGCTTAGCCAACTCACGCTCTGGAAACACCATATATTTT. Residues: CASSLANSRSGNTIYF.

The chain carries TRBV24-1 and TRBJ1-5; D possibly corresponds to TRBD1 (5 bases). Trimming pared 3 bases from V and 7 bases from J, leaving 6 bases between. The CDR3 consists of 12 residues. Germline V gene lookup returns CDR1 KGHDR and CDR2 SFDVKD. In nucleotides, the CDR3 is TGTGCCACCAGTGATAGGGGACAGCCCCAGCATTTT. This sequence encodes CATSDRGQPQHF.

The chain carries TRBV4-1 and TRBJ2-7; tentatively, D is TRBD2 (6 bases). This CDR3 region has 14 residues. Trimming removed 2 bases at V and 3 bases at J, with 11 bases between. Germline CDR1 MGHRA, CDR2 YSYEKL. For the CDR3, the DNA is TGCGCCAGCAGCCAAACTACAGCGGGCTACGAGCAGTACTTC. Translation: CASSQTTAGYEQYF.

The chain uses TRBV15 and TRBJ2-7, with a possible D match to TRBD1 (6 bases). The germline CDR1 and CDR2 sequences are LNHNV and YYDKDF (reference sequence). The CDR3 is 15 residues long. Trimming cost V 4 bases and J 6 bases, with 19 bases left between them. In nucleotides, the CDR3 is TGTGCCACCAGCAACTACAGGGATGGTTTTGGCGAGCAGTACTTC. This translates into CATSNYRDGFGEQYF.

This clone was found a few times. V is TRBV3-1 (or the pseudogene TRBV3-2) and J is TRBJ2-1; TRBD2 agrees at 7 bases. Trimming removed 4 bases from V and 2 bases from J; junction bases left unmatched: 8. The germline CDR1 and CDR2 sequences are LGHDT and YNNKEL (reference sequence). The CDR3 is 16 amino acids. The CDR3 DNA reads as TGTGCCAGCAGCCCTACTCTAGCGGTCGCCTACAATGAGCAGTTCTTC. Translating it yields CASSPTLAVAYNEQFF.

The chain links TRBV6-4 to TRBJ2-6; 9 positions match TRBD1. The germline CDR1 and CDR2 sequences are MRHNA and SNTAGT. With V trimmed by 7 bases and J by 3 bases, 13 bases remained unmatched. The length of the CDR3 is 18 residues. CDR3 loop: CASTAAGQGVVGANVLTF. The CDR3 DNA is TGTGCCAGCACCGCGGCGGGACAGGGAGTAGTTGGGGCCAACGTCCTGACTTTC.

V gene TRBV25-1 combines with J gene TRBJ1-2; TRBD1 might be the D (5 bases). The germline V and J ends were trimmed by 6 bases and 7 bases, with 15 bases remaining between them. The CDR3 runs 13 residues. Germline V gene sequence: CDR1 MGHDK, CDR2 SYGVNS. CDR3 nucleotide sequence: TGTGCCAGCAGCGCCCGGGGGGGATCTGGCTACACCTTC. This sequence encodes CASSARGGSGYTF.

This clone was picked up one time. The CDR3 DNA reads TGTGCCAGCTCACTATTTTTGGAGGGGCAGGTTTCTTCTGGAAACACCATATATTTT. This sequence encodes CASSLFLEGQVSSGNTIYF. The V gene is TRBV18, the J gene TRBJ1-3; maybe TRBD1 (5 bases). V lost 4 bases and J 1 base, leaving 23 bases between the germline ends. The CDR3 sequence is 19 residues long. From germline, CDR1 is KGHSH and CDR2 LQKENI.

The rearrangement joins TRBV6-5 to TRBJ2-1, with D possibly TRBD2 on 5 matching bases. The CDR3 extends over 13 amino acids. V lost 6 bases to trimming and J lost 4 bases, with 10 bases between them. The germline V gene has CDR1 MNHEY and CDR2 SVGAGI. The CDR3 loop is CASRSGNYNEQFF. As DNA, the CDR3 is TGTGCCAGCAGAAGCGGAAATTACAATGAGCAGTTCTTC.

The DNA of the CDR3 is TGTGCCAGCTCACCGGATAGCAGCAATGAGCAGTTCTTC. Translation: CASSPDSSNEQFF. V is TRBV18 and J is TRBJ2-1; D uncertain. Trimming left V 3 bases short and J 6 bases short, with 9 bases between. This CDR3 region has 13 residues. Per germline, CDR1 KGHSH and CDR2 LQKENI.